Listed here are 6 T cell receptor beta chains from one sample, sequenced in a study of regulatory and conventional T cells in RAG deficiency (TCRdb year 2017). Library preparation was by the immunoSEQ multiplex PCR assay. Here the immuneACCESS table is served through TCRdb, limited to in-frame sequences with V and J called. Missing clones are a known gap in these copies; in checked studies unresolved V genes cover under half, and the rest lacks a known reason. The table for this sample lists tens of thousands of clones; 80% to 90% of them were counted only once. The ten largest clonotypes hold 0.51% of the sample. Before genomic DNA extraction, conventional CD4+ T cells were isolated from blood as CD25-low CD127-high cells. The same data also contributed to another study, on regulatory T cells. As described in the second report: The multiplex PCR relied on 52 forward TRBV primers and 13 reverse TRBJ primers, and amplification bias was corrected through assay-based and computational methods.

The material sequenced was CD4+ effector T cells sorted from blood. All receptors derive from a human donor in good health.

CDR3 region: CASSVETGWATEAFF. CDR3 DNA: TGTGCCAGCAGCGTAGAGACAGGGTGGGCCACTGAAGCTTTCTTT. The rearrangement joins TRBV9 to TRBJ1-1; 7 nucleotides align to TRBD1. The CDR3 has 15 residues. V trimming: 0 bases; J trimming: 4 bases; junction bases outside the gene matches: 6. The germline gives CDR1 SGDLS, CDR2 YYNGEE. The whole variable domain, remainder taken from reference TRBV9 and TRBJ1-1, is DSGVTQTPKHLITATGQRVTLRCSPRSGDLSVYWYQQSLDQGLQFLIQYYNGEERAKGNILERFSAQQFPDLHSELNLSSLELGDSALYFCASSVETGWATEAFFGQGTRLTVV.

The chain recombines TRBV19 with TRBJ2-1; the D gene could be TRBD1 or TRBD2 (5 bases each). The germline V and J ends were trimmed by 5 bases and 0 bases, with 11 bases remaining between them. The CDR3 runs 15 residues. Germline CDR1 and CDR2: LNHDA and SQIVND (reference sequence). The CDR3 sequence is CASSWDGNSYNEQFF. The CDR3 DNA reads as TGTGCCAGTAGTTGGGACGGTAACTCCTACAATGAGCAGTTCTTC.

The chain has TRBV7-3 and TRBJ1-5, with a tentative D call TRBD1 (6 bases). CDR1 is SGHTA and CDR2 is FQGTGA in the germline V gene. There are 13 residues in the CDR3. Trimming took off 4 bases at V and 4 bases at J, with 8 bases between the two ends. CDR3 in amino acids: CASSWTANQPQHF. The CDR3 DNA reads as TGTGCCAGCAGCTGGACAGCAAATCAGCCCCAGCATTTT.

This chain's CDR3 is CASSVDARGTEAFF. The CDR3 coding sequence is TGTGCCAGCAGCGTCGATGCTAGGGGGACTGAAGCTTTCTTT. The rearrangement joins TRBV5-8 to TRBJ1-1; D is perhaps TRBD1 (6 bases). In germline, CDR1 is SGHTS, CDR2 YDEGEE. The CDR3 runs 14 residues. Trimming left V 4 bases short and J 5 bases short, with 15 bases between.

CDR3 residues: CSVVGTQETQYF. CDR3 nucleotide sequence: TGCAGCGTGGTCGGGACACAAGAGACCCAGTACTTC. The V and J genes are TRBV29-1 and TRBJ2-5; the D gene is possibly TRBD1 (6 bases). V was cut by 6 bases and J by 2 bases, with 10 bases left in between. CDR3 length: 12 amino acids. CDR1 is SQVTM, CDR2 ANQGSEA, per germline.

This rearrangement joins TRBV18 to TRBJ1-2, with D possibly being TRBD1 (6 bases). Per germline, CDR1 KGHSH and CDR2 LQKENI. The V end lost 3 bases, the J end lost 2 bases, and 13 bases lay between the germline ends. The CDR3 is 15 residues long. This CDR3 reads CASSPGGNQNYGYTF. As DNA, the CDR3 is TGTGCCAGCTCACCGGGGGGCAATCAGAACTATGGCTACACCTTC.